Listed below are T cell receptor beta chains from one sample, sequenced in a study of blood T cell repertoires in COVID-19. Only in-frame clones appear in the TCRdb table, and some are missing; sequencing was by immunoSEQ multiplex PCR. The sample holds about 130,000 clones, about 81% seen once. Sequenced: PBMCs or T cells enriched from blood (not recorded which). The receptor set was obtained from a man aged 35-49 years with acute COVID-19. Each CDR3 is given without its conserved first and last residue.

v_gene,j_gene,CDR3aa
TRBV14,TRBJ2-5,ASSQGGSGSETQY
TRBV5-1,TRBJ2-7,ASSLGTGGYEQY
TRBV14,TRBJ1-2,ASSPGAYSYGYT
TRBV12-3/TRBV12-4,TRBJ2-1,ASTPSSYNEQF
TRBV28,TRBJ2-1,ASSDSGRDEQF
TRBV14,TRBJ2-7,ASSQGPDRGTYEQY
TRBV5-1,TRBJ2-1,ASSTGQGSYNEQF
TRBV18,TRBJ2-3,ASSPSEGDTQY
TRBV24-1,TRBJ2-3,ATSLAGADTQY
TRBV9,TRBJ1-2,ASSAGGSPYGYT
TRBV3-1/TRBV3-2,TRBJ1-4,ASSPRTRVEKLF
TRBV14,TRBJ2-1,ASSLQGENEQF
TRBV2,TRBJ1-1,ASRPEQGTEAF
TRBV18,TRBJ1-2,ASSPAGIYGYT
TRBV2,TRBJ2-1,ASCSRTSGNEQF
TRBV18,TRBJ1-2,ASSPGASPNYGYT
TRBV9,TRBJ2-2,ASSGSGHGELF
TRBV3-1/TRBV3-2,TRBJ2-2,ASSQLAGGPSGELF
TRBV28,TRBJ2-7,ASSLWSSGRYEQY
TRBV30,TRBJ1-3,AWKSRGTVLSGNTIY
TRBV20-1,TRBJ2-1,SASRWGGEQF
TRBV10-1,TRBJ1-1,ASAGQGNVF
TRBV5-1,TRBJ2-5,ASSSLLGTGKETQY
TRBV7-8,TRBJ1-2,ASSSRLSNYGYT
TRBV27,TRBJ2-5,ASSYGTSGRWQTQY
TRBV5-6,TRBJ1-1,ASSLGWTSSTEAF
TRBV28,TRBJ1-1,ASTFGSVNTEAF
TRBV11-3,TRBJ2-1,ASSLDGAGALYNEQF
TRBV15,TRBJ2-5,ATSREYGDGQRETQY
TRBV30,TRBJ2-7,AWSGDTLGEQY
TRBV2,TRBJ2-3,ASQRDGGADTQY
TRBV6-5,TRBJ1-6,ASSYDRRNSPLH
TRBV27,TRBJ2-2,ASSFRDTGELF
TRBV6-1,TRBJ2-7,ASSERTSGAYEQY
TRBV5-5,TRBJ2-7,ASSLGTGGFYEQY
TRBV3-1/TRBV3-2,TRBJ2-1,ASSLRGGYNEQF
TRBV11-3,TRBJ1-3,ASSSNSGVGNTIY
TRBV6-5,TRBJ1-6,ASTDRGPYSPLH
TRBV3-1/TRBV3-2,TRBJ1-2,ASSLGGARNYGYT
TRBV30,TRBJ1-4,AWSVLTFREKLF
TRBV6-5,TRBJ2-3,ASSIGTSGTDTQY
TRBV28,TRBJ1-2,ASSNIIGYT
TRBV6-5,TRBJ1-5,ASSLIGRDSNQPQH
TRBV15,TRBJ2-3,ATSRDVAGDTQY
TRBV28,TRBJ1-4,ASSFQLRDRGELREKLF
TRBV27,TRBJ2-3,ASSLFSGTGGTDTQY
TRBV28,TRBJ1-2,ASSLSSEDRSGYT